This T cell receptor (beta chain) came from a study of cytomegalovirus exposure and HLA in healthy donors. Background on the study: The early release's HLA-typed donors yielded 78 million or so unique TCRs.

Whole-study findings and limits: A later analysis appeared to link common viral pathogens to several of the most significant clusters. V- and J-gene trimming of TCR beta was linked (in a later analysis) to a missense DCLRE1C variant.

This clone was seen a single time. The antigen is not known. Other DNA sequences in the same sample also yield this CDR3. The PCR employed 60 Vbeta primers together with 13 Jbeta primers. Repertoires were generated with immunoSEQ multiplex PCR, while TCRdb's copy carries only in-frame clones and drops some. The sample shows 200,000 to 250,000 clones, approximately 78% of them seen only once. This CDR3 is built from 14 residues. V shed 4 bases, J shed 3 bases, and the junction held 3 bases outside the gene matches. Looked up from germline, CDR1 is SGHRS and CDR2 is YFSETQ. Each donor's status was that of a healthy bone marrow donor.

The rearrangement uses TRBV5-1 and TRBJ2-3, with TRBD1 identical over 9 bases. The material sequenced was PBMCs. The clonotype comes from a woman aged 40 to 50 in good health and CMV-seronegative. This chain's CDR3 is CASSIGQGTDTQYF. The CDR3, as DNA: TGCGCCAGCAGCATAGGACAGGGGACAGATACGCAGTATTTT. Full variable domain (remainder filled in from reference TRBV5-1 and TRBJ2-3): KAGVTQTPRYLIKTRGQQVTLSCSPISGHRSVSWYQQTPGQGLQFLFEYFSETQRNKGNFPGRFSGRQFSNSRSEMNVSTLELGDSALYLCASSIGQGTDTQYFGPGTRLTVL.